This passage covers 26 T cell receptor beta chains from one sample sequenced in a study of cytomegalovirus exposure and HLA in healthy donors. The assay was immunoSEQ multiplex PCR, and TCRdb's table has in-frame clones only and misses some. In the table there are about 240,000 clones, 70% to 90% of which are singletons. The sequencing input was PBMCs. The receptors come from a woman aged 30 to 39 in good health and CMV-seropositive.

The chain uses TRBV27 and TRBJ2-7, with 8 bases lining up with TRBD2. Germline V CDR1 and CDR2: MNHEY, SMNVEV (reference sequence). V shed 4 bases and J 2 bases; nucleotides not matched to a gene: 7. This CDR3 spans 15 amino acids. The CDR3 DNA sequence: TGTGCCAGCAGTTGGTTAGGGCGGGAGGCCTACGAGCAGTACTTC. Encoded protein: CASSWLGREAYEQYF.

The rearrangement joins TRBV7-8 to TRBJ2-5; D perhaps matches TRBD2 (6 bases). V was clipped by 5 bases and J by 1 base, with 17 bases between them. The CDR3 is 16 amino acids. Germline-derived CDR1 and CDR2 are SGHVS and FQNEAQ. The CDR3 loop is CASSLVGGGFQETQYF. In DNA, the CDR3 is TGTGCCAGCAGCCTTGTTGGTGGGGGGTTCCAAGAGACCCAGTACTTC.

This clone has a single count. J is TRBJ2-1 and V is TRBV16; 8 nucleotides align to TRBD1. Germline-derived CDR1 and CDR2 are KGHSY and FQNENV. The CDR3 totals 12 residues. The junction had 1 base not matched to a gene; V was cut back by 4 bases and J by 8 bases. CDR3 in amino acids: CASSPTGDEQFF. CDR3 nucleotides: TGTGCCAGCAGCCCGACAGGGGATGAGCAGTTCTTC.

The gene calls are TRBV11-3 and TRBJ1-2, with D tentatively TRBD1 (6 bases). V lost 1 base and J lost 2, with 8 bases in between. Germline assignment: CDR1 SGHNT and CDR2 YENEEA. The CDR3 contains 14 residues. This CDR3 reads CASSLAQGNYGYTF. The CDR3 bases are TGTGCCAGCAGCTTAGCACAGGGCAACTATGGCTACACCTTC.

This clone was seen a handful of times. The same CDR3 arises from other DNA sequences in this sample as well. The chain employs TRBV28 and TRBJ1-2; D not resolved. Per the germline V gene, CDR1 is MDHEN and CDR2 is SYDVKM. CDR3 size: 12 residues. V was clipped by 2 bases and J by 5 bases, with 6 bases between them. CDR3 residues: CASSLGGYGYTF. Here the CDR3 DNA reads TGTGCCAGCAGTTTAGGAGGGTATGGCTACACCTTC.

CDR3 sequence (DNA): TGTGCCAGCAGTTTACAGTGGGTGGGGGCAGCCCCCTATGGCTACACCTTC. Protein sequence: CASSLQWVGAAPYGYTF. The genes are TRBV27 and TRBJ1-2, with D perhaps TRBD1 (6 bases). The CDR3 totals 17 residues. Germline V gene sequence: CDR1 MNHEY, CDR2 SMNVEV (reference sequence). V gave up 2 bases and J gave up 4 bases, with 20 bases separating them.

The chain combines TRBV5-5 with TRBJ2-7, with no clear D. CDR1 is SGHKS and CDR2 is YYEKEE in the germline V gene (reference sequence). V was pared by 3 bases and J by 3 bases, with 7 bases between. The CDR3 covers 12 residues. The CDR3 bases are TGTGCCAGCAGCTCCCCGTTCTACGAGCAGTACTTC. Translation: CASSSPFYEQYF.

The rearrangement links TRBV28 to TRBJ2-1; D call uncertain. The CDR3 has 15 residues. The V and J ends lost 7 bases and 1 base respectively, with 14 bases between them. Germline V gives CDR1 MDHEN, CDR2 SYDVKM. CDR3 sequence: CASKTRYPSYNEQFF. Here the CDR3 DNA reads TGTGCCAGCAAAACGCGTTATCCTTCCTACAATGAGCAGTTCTTC.

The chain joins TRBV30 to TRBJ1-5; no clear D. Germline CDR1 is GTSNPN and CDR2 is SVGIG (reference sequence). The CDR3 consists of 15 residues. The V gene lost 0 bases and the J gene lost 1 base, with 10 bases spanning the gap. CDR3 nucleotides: TGTGCCTGGAGTGTACCGGCGGGAAGCAATCAGCCCCAGCATTTT. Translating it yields CAWSVPAGSNQPQHF.

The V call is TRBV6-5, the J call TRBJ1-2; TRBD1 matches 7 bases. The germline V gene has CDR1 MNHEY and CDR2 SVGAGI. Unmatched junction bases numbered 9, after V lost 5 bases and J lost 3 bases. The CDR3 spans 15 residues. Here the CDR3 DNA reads TGTGCCAGCAGTCACCGACAGGGTATCCACTATGGCTACACCTTC. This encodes CASSHRQGIHYGYTF.

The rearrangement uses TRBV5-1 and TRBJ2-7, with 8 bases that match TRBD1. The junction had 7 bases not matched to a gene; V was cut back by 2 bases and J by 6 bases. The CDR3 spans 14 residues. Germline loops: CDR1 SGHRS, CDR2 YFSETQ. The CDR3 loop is CASSFRDRGTEQYF. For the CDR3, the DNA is TGCGCCAGCAGCTTTCGAGACAGGGGAACCGAGCAGTACTTC.

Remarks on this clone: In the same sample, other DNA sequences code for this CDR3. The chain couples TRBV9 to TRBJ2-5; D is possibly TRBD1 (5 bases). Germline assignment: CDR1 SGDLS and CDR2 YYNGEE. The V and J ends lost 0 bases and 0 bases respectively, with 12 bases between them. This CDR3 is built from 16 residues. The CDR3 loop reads CASSVGAGPHQETQYF. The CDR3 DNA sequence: TGTGCCAGCAGCGTAGGAGCAGGGCCCCACCAAGAGACCCAGTACTTC.

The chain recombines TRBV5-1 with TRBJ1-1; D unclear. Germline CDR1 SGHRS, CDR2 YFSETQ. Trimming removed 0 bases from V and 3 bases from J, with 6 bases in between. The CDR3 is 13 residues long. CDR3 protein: CASSLESHTEAFF. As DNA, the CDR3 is TGCGCCAGCAGCTTGGAAAGCCACACTGAAGCTTTCTTT.

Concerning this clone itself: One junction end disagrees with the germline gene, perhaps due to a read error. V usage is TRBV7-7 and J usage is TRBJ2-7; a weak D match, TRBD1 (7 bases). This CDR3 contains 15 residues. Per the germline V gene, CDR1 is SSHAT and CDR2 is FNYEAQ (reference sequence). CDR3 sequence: CASSLAQGGSYEQYF. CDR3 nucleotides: TGTGCTAGCAGCTTAGCGCAGGGGGGTTCCTACGAGCAGTACTTC.

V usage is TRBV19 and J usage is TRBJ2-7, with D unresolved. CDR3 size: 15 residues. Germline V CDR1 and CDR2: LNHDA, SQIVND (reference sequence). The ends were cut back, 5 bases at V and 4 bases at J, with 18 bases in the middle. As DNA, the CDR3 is TGTGCCAGTAGTTCACTCGGTCCCCAACCATACGAGCAGTACTTC. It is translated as CASSSLGPQPYEQYF.

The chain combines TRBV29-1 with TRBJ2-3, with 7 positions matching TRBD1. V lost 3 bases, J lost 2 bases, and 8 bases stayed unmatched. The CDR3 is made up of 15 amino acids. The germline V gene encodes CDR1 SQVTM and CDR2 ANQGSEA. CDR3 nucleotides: TGCAGCGTTGAGGGGTCAGGGGGTGCCACAGATACGCAGTATTTT. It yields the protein CSVEGSGGATDTQYF.

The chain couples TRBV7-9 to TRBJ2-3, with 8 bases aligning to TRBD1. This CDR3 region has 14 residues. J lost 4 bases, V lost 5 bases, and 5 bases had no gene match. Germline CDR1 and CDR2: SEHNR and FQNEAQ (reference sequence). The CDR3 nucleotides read TGTGCCAGCAGCATACGGGACAGGCCAGATACGCAGTATTTT. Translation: CASSIRDRPDTQYF.

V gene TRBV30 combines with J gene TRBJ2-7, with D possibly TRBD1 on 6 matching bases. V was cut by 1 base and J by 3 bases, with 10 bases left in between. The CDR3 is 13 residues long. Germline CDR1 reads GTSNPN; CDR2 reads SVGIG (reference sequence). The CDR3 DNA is TGTGCCTGGAGTGCGGACAGCTACTACGAGCAGTACTTC. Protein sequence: CAWSADSYYEQYF.

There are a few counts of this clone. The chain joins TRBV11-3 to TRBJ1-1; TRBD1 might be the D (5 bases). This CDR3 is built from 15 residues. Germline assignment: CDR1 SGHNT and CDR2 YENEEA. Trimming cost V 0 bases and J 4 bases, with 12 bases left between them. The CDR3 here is CASSLEQGGVTEAFF. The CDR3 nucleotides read TGTGCCAGCAGCTTAGAGCAGGGCGGGGTCACTGAAGCTTTCTTT.

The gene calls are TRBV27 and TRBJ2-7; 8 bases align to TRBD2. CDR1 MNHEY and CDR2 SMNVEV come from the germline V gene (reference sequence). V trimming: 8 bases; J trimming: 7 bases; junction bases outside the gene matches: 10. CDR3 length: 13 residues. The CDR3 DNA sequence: TGTGCCAGCCGCGGACTAGCCTTACTTGAGCAGTACTTC. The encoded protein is CASRGLALLEQYF.

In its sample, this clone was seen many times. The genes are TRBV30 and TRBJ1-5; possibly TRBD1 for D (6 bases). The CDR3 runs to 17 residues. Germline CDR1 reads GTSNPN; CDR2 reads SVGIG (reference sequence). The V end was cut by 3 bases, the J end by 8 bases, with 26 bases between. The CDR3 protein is CAWSPDFGQSVREPQHF. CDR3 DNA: TGTGCCTGGAGCCCCGACTTCGGACAGTCTGTTAGGGAGCCCCAGCATTTT.

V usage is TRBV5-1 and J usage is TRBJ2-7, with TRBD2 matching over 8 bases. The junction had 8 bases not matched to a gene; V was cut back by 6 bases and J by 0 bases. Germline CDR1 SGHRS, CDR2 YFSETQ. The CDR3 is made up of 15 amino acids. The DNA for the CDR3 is TGCGCCAGCAAAGTCCGGGGGGGATACTCCTACGAGCAGTACTTC. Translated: CASKVRGGYSYEQYF.

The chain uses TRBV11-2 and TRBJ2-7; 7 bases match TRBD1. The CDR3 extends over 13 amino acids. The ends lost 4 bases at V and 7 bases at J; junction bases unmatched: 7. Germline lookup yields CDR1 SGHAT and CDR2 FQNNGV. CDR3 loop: CASSSDRYGEQYF. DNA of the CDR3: TGTGCCAGCAGCTCGGACAGGTATGGAGAGCAGTACTTC.

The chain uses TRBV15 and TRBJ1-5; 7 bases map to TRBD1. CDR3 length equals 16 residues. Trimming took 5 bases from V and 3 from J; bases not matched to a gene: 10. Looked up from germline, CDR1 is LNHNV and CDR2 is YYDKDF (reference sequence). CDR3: CATSVNRGWDNQPQHF. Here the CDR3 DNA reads TGTGCCACCAGCGTAAACAGGGGTTGGGACAATCAGCCCCAGCATTTT. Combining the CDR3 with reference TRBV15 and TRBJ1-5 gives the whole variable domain DAMVIQNPRYQVTQFGKPVTLSCSQTLNHNVMYWYQQKSSQAPKLLFHYYDKDFNNEADTPDNFQSRRPNTSFCFLDIRSPGLGDTAMYLCATSVNRGWDNQPQHFGDGTRLSIL.

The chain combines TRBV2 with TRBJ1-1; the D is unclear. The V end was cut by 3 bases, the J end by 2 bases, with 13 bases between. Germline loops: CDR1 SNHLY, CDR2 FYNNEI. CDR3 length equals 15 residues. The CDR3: CASSDAEEVNTEAFF. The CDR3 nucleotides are TGTGCCAGCAGTGACGCCGAAGAGGTCAACACTGAAGCTTTCTTT.

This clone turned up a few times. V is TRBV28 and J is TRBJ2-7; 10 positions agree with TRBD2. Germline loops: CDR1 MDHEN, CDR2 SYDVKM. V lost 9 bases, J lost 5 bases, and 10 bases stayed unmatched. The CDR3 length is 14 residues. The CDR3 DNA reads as TGTGCCAGTTCACCGGGACTAGCGATCCACGAGCAGTACTTC. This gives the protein CASSPGLAIHEQYF.